The clone carrying this T cell receptor (beta chain) was found many times. One entry per CDR3 protein, called by TCRdb with MiXCR from the PCR reads. Of some 9,800 distinct CDR3 sequences detected, more than 15% appear once; the ten largest clones hold around 1.8%. The sample is drawn from a study of molecular identifiers for immune sequencing clone quantification. V lost 7 bases and J lost 5, with 20 bases in between. CDR1 is SGHVS, CDR2 FQNEAQ, per germline. CDR3 length: 15 residues. This receptor was identified in a human donor in good health. Some libraries in this study had Jurkat cell RNA spiked in. Sequences were obtained from naive CD8+ T cells from blood, with Jurkat cell RNA spiked in. Specified subset: FACS-sorted CD8+CD4-CCR7+CD45RA+ naive T cells. The chain carries TRBV7-8 and TRBJ2-5, with a possible D match to TRBD1 (5 bases). This CDR3 is CASNWILAGSETQYF. In DNA form, the CDR3 reads TGTGCCAGCAATTGGATCCTTGCAGGGTCGGAGACCCAGTACTTC.